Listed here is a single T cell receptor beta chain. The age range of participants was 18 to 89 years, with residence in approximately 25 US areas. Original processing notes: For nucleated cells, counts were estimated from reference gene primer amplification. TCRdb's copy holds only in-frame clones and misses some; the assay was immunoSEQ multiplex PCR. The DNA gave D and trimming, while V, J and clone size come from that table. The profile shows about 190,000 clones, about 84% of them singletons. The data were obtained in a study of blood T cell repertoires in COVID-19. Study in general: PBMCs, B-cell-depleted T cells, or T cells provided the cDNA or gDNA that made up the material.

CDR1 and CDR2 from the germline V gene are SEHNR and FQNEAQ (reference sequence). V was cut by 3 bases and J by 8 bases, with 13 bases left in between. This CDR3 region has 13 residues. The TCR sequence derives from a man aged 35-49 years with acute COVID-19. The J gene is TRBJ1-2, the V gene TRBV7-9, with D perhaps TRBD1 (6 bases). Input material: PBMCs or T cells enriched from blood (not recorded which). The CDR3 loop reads CASSLDSWGGYTF. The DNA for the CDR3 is TGTGCCAGCAGCTTGGACAGTTGGGGAGGCTACACCTTC.